This T cell receptor (beta chain) came from a study of Tregs in tolerant kidney transplant recipients. Notes on this clone: Its specificity is unknown.

Notes on the study in general: Expanding Tregs on activated donor B cells appeared to best identify donor-specific TCRbeta clones. Donor-specific Treg expansion exceeded global Treg expansion in tolerant patients, suggesting antigen drive.

Measured with immunoSEQ multiplex PCR; TCRdb has only the in-frame clones, and not every one. The data show under 95,000 clones, around 93% seen once. Germline CDR1 reads MGHRA; CDR2 reads YSYEKL. This CDR3 has 16 residues. Trimming removed 3 bases from V and 3 bases from J; junction bases left unmatched: 8. The sequence was collected from a human donor who received a combined kidney and bone marrow transplant. The rearrangement uses TRBV4-1 and TRBJ2-7, with 10 bases matching TRBD1. Sequencing was performed on Tregs from blood, taken before the transplant. CDR3 coding DNA: TGCGCCAGCAGCCACACCCGGGACAGGGGTGTCTACGAGCAGTACTTC. Its translation: CASSHTRDRGVYEQYF.